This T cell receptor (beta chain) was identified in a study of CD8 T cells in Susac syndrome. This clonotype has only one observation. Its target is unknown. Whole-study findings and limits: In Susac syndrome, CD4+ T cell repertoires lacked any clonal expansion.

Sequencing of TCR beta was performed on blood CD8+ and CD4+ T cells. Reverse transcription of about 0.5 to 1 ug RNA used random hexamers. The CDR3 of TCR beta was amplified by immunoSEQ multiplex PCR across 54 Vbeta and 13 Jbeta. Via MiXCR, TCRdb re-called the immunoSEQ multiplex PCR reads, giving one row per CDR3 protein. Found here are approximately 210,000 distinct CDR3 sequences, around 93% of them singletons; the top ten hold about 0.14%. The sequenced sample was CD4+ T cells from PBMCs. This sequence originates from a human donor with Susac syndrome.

CDR3 nucleotides: TGCGCCAGCAGCCAAGAAGTAGCGGGGGGGCCTGCCCCCTACAATGAGCAGTTCTTC. Amino acid sequence: CASSQEVAGGPAPYNEQFF. J is TRBJ2-1 and V is TRBV4-3, with TRBD2 matching over 11 bases. The germline V gene has CDR1 LGHNA and CDR2 YSLEER. V lost 0 bases to trimming and J lost 2 bases; unmatched junction nucleotides: 9. The CDR3 is 19 amino acids.